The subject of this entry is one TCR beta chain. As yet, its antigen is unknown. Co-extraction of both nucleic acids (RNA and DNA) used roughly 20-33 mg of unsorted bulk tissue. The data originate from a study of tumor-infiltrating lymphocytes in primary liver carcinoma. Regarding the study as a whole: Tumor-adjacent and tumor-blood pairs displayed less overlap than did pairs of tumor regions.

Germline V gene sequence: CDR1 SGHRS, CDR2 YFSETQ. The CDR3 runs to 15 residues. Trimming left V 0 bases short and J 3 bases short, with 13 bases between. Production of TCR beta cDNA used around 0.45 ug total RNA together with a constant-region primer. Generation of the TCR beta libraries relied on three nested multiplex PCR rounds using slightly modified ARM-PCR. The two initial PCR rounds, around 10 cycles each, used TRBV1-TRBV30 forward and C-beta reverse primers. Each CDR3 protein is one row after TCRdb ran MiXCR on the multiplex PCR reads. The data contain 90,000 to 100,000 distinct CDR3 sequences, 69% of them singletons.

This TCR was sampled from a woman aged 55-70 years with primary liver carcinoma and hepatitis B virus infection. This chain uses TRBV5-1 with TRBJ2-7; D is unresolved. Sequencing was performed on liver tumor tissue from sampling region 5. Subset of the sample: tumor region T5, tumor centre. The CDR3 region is CASSLGGLQYYEQYF. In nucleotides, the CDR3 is TGCGCCAGCAGCTTGGGTGGTCTTCAGTACTACGAGCAGTACTTC.